This section outlines one T cell receptor (beta chain) sequence together with its context. Its antigen is unidentified. With V trimmed by 5 bases and J by 7 bases, 11 bases remained unmatched. Germline loops: CDR1 MDHEN, CDR2 SYDVKM. The CDR3 loop spans 16 amino acids. Assay used: immunoSEQ multiplex PCR; TCRdb lists only in-frame clones, some missing. The table includes approximately 94,000 clones, more than 75% detected once. The sample belongs to a study of T cell responses to AZD1222 COVID-19 vaccine. Across the study: Researchers grouped second doses given at about 4 or about 12 weeks into one pool. The study's findings and limits: Clonal diversity may have been underestimated, and the donors were mostly white British, with more females than males. Recipients of two AZD1222 doses showed rising Spike-specific TCR breadth and depth.

The chain recombines TRBV28 with TRBJ2-1, with 10 bases aligning to TRBD2. Here the sequenced sample was peripheral blood, taken on day 0 of AZD1222 vaccination. This TCR derives from an adult in good health. CDR3 DNA sequence: TGTGCCAGCAGTGGCGGGGATCTAGCGGGAGTAAATGAGCAGTTCTTC. The encoded protein is CASSGGDLAGVNEQFF.